The rows below give T cell receptor beta chains drawn from one sample of a study of human T cells and chemical hapten exposure. TCRdb fed the RACE reads into MiXCR, producing one record per CDR3 protein. Of a few hundred thousand distinct CDR3 sequences in the sample, around 6% are singletons; the top ten hold roughly 5.4%. The material sequenced was whole blood, taken in connection with sensitization to the hapten diphenylcyclopropenone (DPC). Receptors were obtained from a woman younger than 30 with alopecia areata. Some clones in this sample may be carry-over from other donors' samples. The CDR3 runs from the conserved cysteine through the conserved F or W. D genes are given only for firm matches. Size values are once, few and many counts, or a class for expanded clones, and some rows have none.

J,size,V,D,CDR3,DNA
TRBJ2-7,NA,TRBV12-3/TRBV12-4,NA,CASSFSENGYEQYF,TGTGCCAGCAGTTTTAGCGAAAATGGGTACGAGCAGTACTTC
TRBJ1-6,many,TRBV6-2/TRBV6-3,NA,CASRAGSKSPLHF,TGTGCCAGCAGAGCAGGGTCGAAGTCACCCCTCCACTTT
TRBJ2-7,few,TRBV12-3/TRBV12-4,TRBD2,CASSFGGGPFYF,TGTGCCAGCAGCTTCGGCGGGGGACCCTTTTACTTC
TRBJ1-2,many,TRBV2,NA,CASSERPYGYTF,TGTGCCAGCAGTGAAAGGCCCTATGGCTACACCTTC
TRBJ1-1,many,TRBV6-5,NA,CASHRGNTEAFF,TGTGCCAGTCACCGGGGGAACACTGAAGCTTTCTTT
TRBJ2-2,many,TRBV27,NA,CASSLIGGTNTGELFF,TGTGCCAGCAGTTTAATTGGCGGAACGAACACCGGGGAGCTGTTTTTT
TRBJ1-4,NA,TRBV3-1,NA,CASSQDTGRKLFF,TGTGCCAGCAGCCAAGATACAGGGAGGAAACTGTTTTTT
TRBJ1-5,many,TRBV28,TRBD1,CASSSPGGRNQPQHF,TGTGCCAGCAGTTCCCCAGGGGGCCGCAATCAGCCCCAGCATTTT
TRBJ1-3,NA,TRBV28,NA,CASSPPNSGNTIYF,TGTGCCAGCAGTCCCCCTAACTCTGGAAACACCATATATTTT
TRBJ2-7,NA,TRBV20-1,NA,CSARDQGAYEQYF,TGCAGTGCTAGAGACCAGGGCGCTTACGAGCAGTACTTC
TRBJ1-3,few,TRBV6-5,NA,CASRGRRDSGNTIYF,TGTGCCAGCCGTGGAAGAAGGGACTCTGGAAACACCATATATTTT
TRBJ1-6,many,TRBV7-3,NA,CASSLGSF,TGTGCCAGCAGCTTAGGGTCCTTT
TRBJ2-5,NA,TRBV5-6,TRBD1,CASSWAYRGETQYF,TGTGCCAGCAGCTGGGCCTACAGGGGAGAGACCCAGTACTTC
TRBJ2-3,few,TRBV4-2,NA,CASSPATGTSTDTQYF,TGTGCCAGCAGCCCCGCTACAGGCACTAGCACAGATACGCAGTATTTT
TRBJ2-3,NA,TRBV6-5,TRBD1,CASSDRGFSTDTQYF,TGTGCCAGCAGTGACAGGGGTTTCAGCACAGATACGCAGTATTTT
TRBJ1-5,many,TRBV27,NA,CASSFGPYNQPQHF,TGTGCCAGCAGTTTCGGGCCTTACAATCAGCCCCAGCATTTT
TRBJ1-1,many,TRBV5-1,NA,CASSPPQVPSTEAFF,TGCGCCAGCAGCCCCCCACAGGTCCCCAGCACTGAAGCTTTCTTT
TRBJ2-4,NA,TRBV4-1,TRBD2,CASSPMGGSKNIQYF,TGCGCCAGCAGCCCTATGGGAGGGTCCAAAAACATTCAGTACTTC
TRBJ2-5,NA,TRBV12-3/TRBV12-4,TRBD2,CASSGAGGLWSQETQYF,TGTGCCAGCAGCGGGGCGGGGGGGCTTTGGTCACAAGAGACCCAGTACTTC
TRBJ1-6,many,TRBV12-3/TRBV12-4,NA,CASRGTGSSYNSPLHF,TGTGCCAGCAGGGGGACGGGGAGCTCCTATAATTCACCCCTCCACTTT
TRBJ1-1,few,TRBV27,NA,CASTPRGAGMNTEAFF,TGTGCCAGCACCCCAAGGGGGGCAGGGATGAACACTGAAGCTTTCTTT
TRBJ1-1,many,TRBV20-1,NA,CSARDPRNTEAFF,TGCAGTGCTAGAGATCCTAGGAACACTGAAGCTTTCTTT
TRBJ2-5,NA,TRBV11-2,NA,CASSSWTVYQETQYF,TGTGCCAGCAGCTCCTGGACAGTCTACCAAGAGACCCAGTACTTC
TRBJ2-7,NA,TRBV7-9,TRBD1,CASTEGGTGAYEQYF,TGTGCCAGCACCGAAGGCGGGACAGGGGCCTACGAGCAGTACTTC
TRBJ2-2,many,TRBV5-1,NA,CASRYDSENTGELFF,TGCGCCAGCAGGTATGACAGTGAGAACACCGGGGAGCTGTTTTTT
TRBJ1-1,many,TRBV7-2,NA,CASSSPGETEAFF,TGTGCCAGCAGCTCACCAGGGGAGACTGAAGCTTTCTTT
TRBJ2-1,many,TRBV7-9,NA,CASSLEVSYNEQFF,TGTGCCAGCAGCTTAGAAGTCAGCTACAATGAGCAGTTCTTC
TRBJ2-7,few,TRBV6-5,NA,CASSYAGTSRGEQYF,TGTGCCAGCAGTTACGCAGGGACGTCGAGGGGCGAGCAGTACTTC
TRBJ2-2,few,TRBV7-9,NA,CASPRQLTGELFF,TGTGCCAGCCCTAGACAGCTCACCGGGGAGCTGTTTTTT
TRBJ2-3,NA,TRBV18,TRBD2,CASSPPVAGPTDTQYF,TGTGCCAGCTCACCACCCGTAGCGGGGCCCACAGATACGCAGTATTTT
TRBJ2-3,few,TRBV7-9,TRBD1,CASSLAQGGTDTQYF,TGTGCCAGCAGCTTAGCGCAGGGGGGCACAGATACGCAGTATTTT
TRBJ2-3,NA,TRBV7-9,NA,CASDAQSTDTQYF,TGTGCCAGCGACGCCCAGAGCACAGATACGCAGTATTTT